A selection of T cell receptor beta chains follows, all from one sample in a study of T cell repertoires in cytomegalovirus infection. The antigens these receptors bind are not known. MiXCR was run by TCRdb on the reads, yielding one entry per CDR3 protein. The sample lists around 900,000 distinct CDR3 sequences; about a third were seen once. Specimen: cultured CD8+ T cells from PBMCs, collected from culture after CMV antigen stimulation. These receptors were taken from a human donor in good health (CMV status not recorded). Some clones in this sample may be carry-over from other donors' samples. CDR3s include the opening cysteine and the closing phenylalanine or tryptophan. A D gene is named only where the DNA matches it firmly. Clone size is not always given. Where it is, it says once, few, many or a class for expanded clones.

>NA|TRBJ2-7|TRBV2|NA
CASSEATGNSYEQYF
TGTGCCAGCAGTGAAGCAACGGGGAACTCCTACGAGCAGTACTTC
>NA|TRBJ1-5|TRBV27|few
CASSGGGPQHF
TGTGCCAGCAGTGGGGGGGGGCCCCAGCATTTT
>NA|TRBJ1-5|TRBV7-9|NA
CASSPGLESQHF
TGTGCCAGCAGCCCGGGCCTCGAGTCCCAGCATTTT
>TRBD1|TRBJ1-4|TRBV27|NA
CASSSTGLDGYLNEKLFF
TGTGCCAGCAGTTCGACAGGGCTAGATGGTTACCTTAATGAAAAACTGTTTTTT
>NA|TRBJ2-3|TRBV9|NA
CASSVGDSSTDTQYF
TGTGCCAGCAGCGTAGGAGATTCTAGCACAGATACGCAGTATTTT
>NA|TRBJ2-3|TRBV12-3/TRBV12-4|NA
CASSSGSGSTDTQYF
TGTGCCAGCAGTTCTGGGTCGGGGAGCACAGATACGCAGTATTTT
>TRBD1|TRBJ2-3|TRBV7-6|few
CASSARQGDTQYF
TGTGCTAGCAGCGCACGACAGGGAGATACGCAGTATTTT
>NA|TRBJ1-4|TRBV7-9|NA
CASSLSGDNEKLFF
TGTGCCAGCAGCTTATCGGGGGATAATGAAAAACTGTTTTTT
>NA|TRBJ2-1|TRBV6-5|many
CASSYGSTYYNEQFF
TGTGCCAGCAGTTACGGCAGCACCTACTACAATGAGCAGTTCTTC
>NA|TRBJ1-2|TRBV13|few
CASSLVRQTDYGYTF
TGTGCCAGCAGCTTAGTGAGGCAGACCGACTATGGCTACACCTTC
>NA|TRBJ2-3|TRBV11-2|NA
CASSLGKIGTTDTQYF
TGTGCCAGCAGCTTAGGGAAGATAGGCACAACAGATACGCAGTATTTT
>NA|TRBJ2-7|TRBV12-3/TRBV12-4|few
CASSLTLSIYEQYF
TGTGCCAGCAGTTTAACCTTGAGTATCTACGAGCAGTACTTC
>NA|TRBJ1-5|TRBV7-2|NA
CASSPLGDSNQPQHF
TGTGCCAGCAGCCCACTGGGAGATAGCAATCAGCCCCAGCATTTT
>NA|TRBJ1-4|TRBV29-1|NA
CSVFAVPGEANEKLFF
TGCAGCGTTTTCGCGGTCCCTGGGGAAGCTAATGAAAAACTGTTTTTT
>NA|TRBJ1-1|TRBV19|NA
CASSPIRGPRNTEAFF
TGTGCCAGTAGCCCCATCAGGGGCCCCAGGAACACTGAAGCTTTCTTT
>NA|TRBJ2-1|TRBV4-1|few
CASSQGQGEANEQFF
TGCGCCAGCAGCCAAGGCCAGGGTGAGGCCAATGAGCAGTTCTTC
>TRBD1|TRBJ1-5|TRBV6-2/TRBV6-3|NA
CASSRGQRNQPQHF
TGTGCCAGCAGCCGGGGACAGCGAAATCAGCCCCAGCATTTT